The entry below gives a single T cell receptor beta chain sequence along with its context. This specimen comes from a study of cytomegalovirus exposure and HLA in healthy donors. Study-wide context: A prior study identified just under 120 million unique TCR beta sequences from about 180 million T cells.

13 Jbeta primers and 60 Vbeta primers were used for the PCR. Assay used: immunoSEQ multiplex PCR; TCRdb lists only in-frame clones, some missing. The data contain about 210,000 clones, roughly 80% of them singletons. Germline V lookup: CDR1 SGDLS, CDR2 YYNGEE. The V end was cut by 2 bases, the J end by 2 bases, with 5 bases between. The CDR3 contains 14 residues. The sequencing sample was made of PBMCs. The receptor was derived from a man younger than 45 in good health and CMV-seronegative. This chain connects TRBV9 to TRBJ1-6; D is unresolved. DNA for the CDR3: TGTGCCAGCAGCGTTGGCCCCTATAATTCACCCCTCCACTTT. Translated: CASSVGPYNSPLHF.